Sequencing of this T cell receptor beta chain was carried out in a study of low-dose radiotherapy and immunotherapy resistance in tumors. Described time point: before trial treatment. This clonotype is medium-sized. V was shortened by 0 bases and J by 5 bases, with 12 bases between the two germline ends. CDR3 size: 15 residues. From germline, CDR1 is SGDLS and CDR2 YYNGEE. Gene-specific TRAV and TRBV primers were used for first-strand cDNA, covering alpha and beta chains. TCR amplification ran 15 to 25 PCR cycles using constant-region and V-primer adapter primers. From the reads, TCRdb called clonotypes with MiXCR, one entry per CDR3 protein. The table includes over 55,000 distinct CDR3 sequences, roughly 30% detected once.

The source was PBMCs, collected before treatment. The V and J genes are TRBV9 and TRBJ2-1; D is unclear. This TCR derives from a female donor with ovarian cancer. The CDR3 reads CASSVVATHHNEQFF. CDR3 sequence (DNA): TGTGCCAGCAGCGTAGTGGCTACACATCACAATGAGCAGTTCTTC.